These 3 T cell receptor beta chains originate from one sample sequenced in a study of blood T cell repertoires in COVID-19. Produced via immunoSEQ multiplex PCR; TCRdb's table is partial and in-frame only. The table has some 300,000 clones, roughly 87% seen once. Specimen: peripheral blood. The receptors originated from a man younger than 35 with active or convalescent COVID-19.

The genes are TRBV3-1 (or the pseudogene TRBV3-2) and TRBJ2-3; D uncertain. This CDR3 spans 13 amino acids. Trimming took off 6 bases at V and 1 base at J, with 8 bases between the two ends. Germline V gene sequence: CDR1 LGHDT, CDR2 YNNKEL (reference sequence). DNA of the CDR3: TGTGCCAGCAGGAGAACGGGCACAGATACGCAGTATTTT. The encoded protein is CASRRTGTDTQYF.

The V and J genes are TRBV6-5 and TRBJ2-1; tentative D call: TRBD2 (6 bases). The CDR3 runs 13 residues. Germline CDR1 reads MNHEY; CDR2 reads SVGAGI. Trimming left V 4 bases short and J 3 bases short, with 7 bases between. This CDR3 is CASSLAVYNEQFF. In DNA form, the CDR3 reads TGTGCCAGCAGTTTAGCGGTCTACAATGAGCAGTTCTTC.

The gene calls are TRBV20-1 and TRBJ1-6, with 10 bases identical to TRBD1. J lost 7 bases, V lost 3 bases, and 6 bases had no gene match. This CDR3 spans 15 amino acids. The V gene's germline CDR1 is DFQATT and CDR2 SNEGSKA (reference sequence). CDR3 sequence: CSASRGQGVNSPLHF. DNA of the CDR3: TGCAGTGCTAGTAGAGGACAGGGGGTGAATTCACCCCTCCACTTT.